Listed below are T cell receptor beta chains from one sample, sequenced in a study of cytomegalovirus exposure and HLA in healthy donors. Sequenced by immunoSEQ multiplex PCR; TCRdb stores in-frame clones only, minus some. The sample shows about 190,000 clones, more than 70% of them seen only once. Sequencing was performed on PBMCs. The receptors originated from a man in his thirties or forties in good health and CMV-seropositive. Each CDR3 is given with its conserved first and last residue. D genes are given only for firm matches. The listing skips clone size in some rows; elsewhere it reads once, few, many or a size class.

. | TRBJ2-1 | TRBV4-2 | TRBD2 | TGTGCCAGCAGCGTGCGACTTAGCGGGGGAACCTACAATGAGCAGTTCTTC | CASSVRLSGGTYNEQFF
. | TRBJ1-1 | TRBV7-6 | TRBD1 | TGTGCCAGCAGTTTGGGACAGGGGGCAACGGGAACTGAAGCTTTCTTT | CASSLGQGATGTEAFF
few | TRBJ2-2 | TRBV7-6 | . | TGTGCCAGCAGCATAACCGGGACTCGTACCCTGGTCCGTACCGGGGAGCTGTTTTTT | CASSITGTRTLVRTGELFF
. | TRBJ2-2 | TRBV11-3 | TRBD1 | TGTGCCAGCAGCCCTCGACAGGGGCGGAACACCGGGGAGCTGTTTTTT | CASSPRQGRNTGELFF
. | TRBJ2-7 | TRBV18 | TRBD1 | TGTGCCAGCTCACTCAGGGTGTCGGGACAGGACATCTACGAGCAGTACTTC | CASSLRVSGQDIYEQYF
. | TRBJ2-3 | TRBV9 | TRBD2 | TGTGCCAGCAGCGTAGGGGAAGGGTGGGGGGGGGACACAGATACGCAGTATTTT | CASSVGEGWGGDTDTQYF
. | TRBJ2-6 | TRBV27 | . | TGTGCCAGCAGTTCCTACAGGGTCCCGGGGGCCAACGTCCTGACTTTC | CASSSYRVPGANVLTF
once | TRBJ2-7 | TRBV6-1 | TRBD2 | TGTGCCAGCAGTGGGACTAGCGAGCCTCCCTACGAGCAGTACTTC | CASSGTSEPPYEQYF
. | TRBJ1-2 | TRBV7-2 | TRBD1 | TGTGCCAGCAGCTTAGGGGACAGGGAGGTCTATGGCTACACCTTC | CASSLGDREVYGYTF
. | TRBJ1-1 | TRBV28 | TRBD1 | TGTGCCAGCAGTCCATTCCAAACAGGGGTTTCTGAAGCTTTCTTT | CASSPFQTGVSEAFF
. | TRBJ2-7 | TRBV2 | TRBD1 | TGTGCCAGCACAGACAGTCAACAGGGGCCTCCCTACGAGCAGTACTTC | CASTDSQQGPPYEQYF
. | TRBJ2-1 | TRBV11-2 | TRBD2 | TGTGCCAGCAGCCCGAGGTTAGGGACTAGCGGGAGTGATGAGCAGTTCTTC | CASSPRLGTSGSDEQFF
. | TRBJ2-4 | TRBV10-3 | . | TGTGCCATCAGTGAGGGCCCTAGAGCCAAAAACATTCAGTACTTC | CAISEGPRAKNIQYF
. | TRBJ2-3 | TRBV7-3 | TRBD2 | TGTGCCAGCAGCCCGGGACTAGCGGGCGGCGATACGCAGTATTTT | CASSPGLAGGDTQYF
once | TRBJ2-3 | TRBV9 | TRBD2 | TGTGCCAGCAGCACCCTAGCGGGAGTGGGGACAGATACGCAGTATTTT | CASSTLAGVGTDTQYF
. | TRBJ2-5 | TRBV7-2 | TRBD2 | TGTGCCAGCAGCTTAGGGGGCGGGGGGCCCCGGACGACCCAGTACTTC | CASSLGGGGPRTTQYF
. | TRBJ2-5 | TRBV7-6 | . | TGTGCCAGCAGCTTAGAAGTTGATGGTCGGGAGACCCAGTACTTC | CASSLEVDGRETQYF
. | TRBJ2-2 | TRBV30 | TRBD1 | TGTGCCTGGAGCAGGGGGCTAGCTACCGGGGAGCTGTTTTTT | CAWSRGLATGELFF
. | TRBJ2-6 | TRBV29-1 | . | TGCAGCGTCATGAAATTGGGGGCAGGGGCCAACGTCCTGACTTTC | CSVMKLGAGANVLTF
few | TRBJ1-5 | TRBV30 | . | TGTGCCTGGAGTCATCCCGGGACATCAAATCAGCCCCAGCATTTT | CAWSHPGTSNQPQHF
few | TRBJ2-1 | TRBV11-2 | . | TGTGCCAGCAGCTTAGTAGGAGTCATCATGTACAATGAGCAGTTCTTC | CASSLVGVIMYNEQFF
. | TRBJ2-2 | TRBV19 | . | TGTGCCAGTAGTTTTGTCGGCAGGGGTACCGGGGAGCTGTTTTTT | CASSFVGRGTGELFF
. | TRBJ2-7 | TRBV4-2 | . | TGTGCCAGCAGCCAAGATTGGTCGGACACACACTACGAGCAGTACTTC | CASSQDWSDTHYEQYF
. | TRBJ1-1 | TRBV7-3 | . | TGTGCCAGCAGCCCCGGCTACGGGGGTGAAGCTTTCTTT | CASSPGYGGEAFF
few | TRBJ2-2 | TRBV7-9 | . | TGTGCCAGCAGCTCCGTCTTTCCCGGGGAGCTGTTTTTT | CASSSVFPGELFF
. | TRBJ2-7 | TRBV5-5 | . | TGTGCCAGCGAATTGCGGGGTTCCTCCTACGAGCAGTACTTC | CASELRGSSYEQYF
. | TRBJ2-2 | TRBV29-1 | TRBD2 | TGCAGCGGGGGGGGCCCCGGGACTAGCGCCGGGGAGCTGTTTTTT | CSGGGPGTSAGELFF
. | TRBJ2-1 | TRBV7-2 | . | TGTGCCAGCAGACCTACTAGCTACTCCTACAATGAGCAGTTCTTC | CASRPTSYSYNEQFF
. | TRBJ1-1 | TRBV6-5 | . | TGTGCCAGCAGTTACTCCCCGACGGCGGGGACTGAAGCTTTCTTT | CASSYSPTAGTEAFF
. | TRBJ2-5 | TRBV7-7 | TRBD1 | TGTGCTAGCAGCCCTGGGTCGGGACAGGTTCAAGAGACCCAGTACTTC | CASSPGSGQVQETQYF
. | TRBJ1-2 | TRBV28 | . | TGTGCCAGCAGTACATATAACTATGGCTACACCTTC | CASSTYNYGYTF
few | TRBJ1-4 | TRBV19 | . | TGTGCCAGCTCTCGGACAGACTCAAATGAAAAACTGTTTTTT | CASSRTDSNEKLFF
. | TRBJ2-1 | TRBV27 | TRBD1 | TGTGCCAGCAGTTACAGGGGGTATGAGCAGTTCTTC | CASSYRGYEQFF
. | TRBJ1-5 | TRBV7-2 | . | TGTGCCAGCAGCTTAGCCGGAGGGCTCGGGCCCCAGCATTTT | CASSLAGGLGPQHF
. | TRBJ2-2 | TRBV5-1 | TRBD2 | TGCGCCAGCAGCCAGACTAGCGGGGTGGTCGGGGAGCTGTTTTTT | CASSQTSGVVGELFF
few | TRBJ2-7 | TRBV4-3 | TRBD1 | TGCGCCAGCAGTTCTTCCCCGGGACAGGGGCAGTACTTC | CASSSSPGQGQYF
. | TRBJ1-2 | TRBV27 | TRBD1 | TGTGCCAGCAGTTCCCAGGGGGCTTCCTATGGCTACACCTTC | CASSSQGASYGYTF
few | TRBJ2-7 | TRBV6-6 | TRBD1 | TGTGCCAGCAGTTACAGCGCGACAGGGTTGGGCGAGCAGTACTTC | CASSYSATGLGEQYF
. | TRBJ2-3 | TRBV5-6 | . | TGTGCCAGCAGTTACGGACTACTTTCCCGTCAAGATACGCAGTATTTT | CASSYGLLSRQDTQYF
. | TRBJ2-5 | TRBV7-2 | TRBD2 | TGTGCCAGCACCACTCAAGCGGGAAAGGAGACCCAGTACTTC | CASTTQAGKETQYF
once | TRBJ2-7 | TRBV19 | TRBD2 | TGTGCCAGTACGCCCCCAGGACTAGCGGGATTCCTCTCCTACGAGCAGTACTTC | CASTPPGLAGFLSYEQYF